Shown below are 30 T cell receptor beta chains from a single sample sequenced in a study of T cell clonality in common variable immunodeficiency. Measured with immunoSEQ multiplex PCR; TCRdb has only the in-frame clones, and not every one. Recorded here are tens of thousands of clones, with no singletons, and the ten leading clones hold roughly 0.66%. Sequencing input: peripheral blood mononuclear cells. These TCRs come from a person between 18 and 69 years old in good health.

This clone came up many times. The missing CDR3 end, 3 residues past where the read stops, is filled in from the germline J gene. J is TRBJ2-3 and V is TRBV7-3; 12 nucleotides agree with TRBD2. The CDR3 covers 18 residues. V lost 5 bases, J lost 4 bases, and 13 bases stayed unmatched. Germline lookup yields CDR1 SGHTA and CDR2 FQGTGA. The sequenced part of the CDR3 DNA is TGTGCCAGCAGCCTCGGAAAGGGACTAGCGGGTAGGGCAGATACG. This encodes CASSLGKGLAGRADT. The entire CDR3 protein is CASSLGKGLAGRADTQYF.

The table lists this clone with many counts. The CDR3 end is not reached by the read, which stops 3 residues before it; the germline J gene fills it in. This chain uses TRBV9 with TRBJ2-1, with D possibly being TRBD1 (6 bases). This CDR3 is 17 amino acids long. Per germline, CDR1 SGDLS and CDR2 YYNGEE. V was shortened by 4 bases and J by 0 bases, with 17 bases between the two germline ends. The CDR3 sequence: CASSQSSGVGSYNEQFF. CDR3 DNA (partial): TGTGCCAGCAGCCAATCTTCAGGGGTGGGCTCCTACAATGAG.

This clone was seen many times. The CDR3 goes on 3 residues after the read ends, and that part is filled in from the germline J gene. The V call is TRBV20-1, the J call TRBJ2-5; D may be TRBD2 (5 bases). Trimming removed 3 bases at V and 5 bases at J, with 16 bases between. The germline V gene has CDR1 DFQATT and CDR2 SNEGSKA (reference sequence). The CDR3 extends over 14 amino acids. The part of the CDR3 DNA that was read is TGCAGTGCTAGTAGGGCGGGTCCAAGGGAGACC. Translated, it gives CSASRAGPRET. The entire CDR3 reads CSASRAGPRETQYF.

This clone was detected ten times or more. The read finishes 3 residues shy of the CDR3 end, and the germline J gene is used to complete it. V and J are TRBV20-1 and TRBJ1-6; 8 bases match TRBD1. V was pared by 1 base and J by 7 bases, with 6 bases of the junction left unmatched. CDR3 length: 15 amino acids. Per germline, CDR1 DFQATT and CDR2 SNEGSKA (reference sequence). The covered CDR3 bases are TGCAGTGCTAGAGTAAAACAGGGGGAGAATTCACCC. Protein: CSARVKQGENSP. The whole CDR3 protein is CSARVKQGENSPLHF.

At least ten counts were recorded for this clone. CDR3 DNA (partial): TGTGCCAGCAGCTTATCCCCCGGGACATTCTACGAG. This gives the protein CASSLSPGTFYE. Given in full, the CDR3 is CASSLSPGTFYEQYF. This sequence joins TRBV7-2 and TRBJ2-7; possible D gene TRBD1, 6 bases. Sequencing ends 3 residues short of the CDR3 end; the germline J gene provides the rest. This CDR3 contains 15 residues. Germline loops: CDR1 SGHTA, CDR2 FQGNSA. The V gene lost 2 bases and the J gene lost 3 bases, with 14 bases spanning the gap.

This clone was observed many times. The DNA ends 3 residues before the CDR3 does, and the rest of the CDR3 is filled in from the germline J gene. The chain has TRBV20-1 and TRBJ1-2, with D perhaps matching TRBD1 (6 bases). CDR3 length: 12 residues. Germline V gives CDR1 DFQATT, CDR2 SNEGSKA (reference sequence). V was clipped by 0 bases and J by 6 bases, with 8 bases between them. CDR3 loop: CSARDPGDGYTF. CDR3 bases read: TGCAGTGCTAGAGATCCAGGGGATGGC.

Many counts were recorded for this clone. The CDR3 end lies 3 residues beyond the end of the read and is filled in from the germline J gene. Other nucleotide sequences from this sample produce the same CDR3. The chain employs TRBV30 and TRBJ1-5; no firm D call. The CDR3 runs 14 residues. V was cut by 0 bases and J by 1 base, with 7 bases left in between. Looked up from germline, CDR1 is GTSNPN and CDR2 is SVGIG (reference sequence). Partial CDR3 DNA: TGTGCCTGGAGTGTTGGAGGGAGCAATCAGCCC. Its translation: CAWSVGGSNQP. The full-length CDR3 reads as CAWSVGGSNQPQHF.

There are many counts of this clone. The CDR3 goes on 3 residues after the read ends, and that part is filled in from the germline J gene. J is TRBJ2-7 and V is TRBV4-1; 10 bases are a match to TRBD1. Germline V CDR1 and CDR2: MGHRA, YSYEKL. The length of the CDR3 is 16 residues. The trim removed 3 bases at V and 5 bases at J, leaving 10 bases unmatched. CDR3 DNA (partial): TGCGCCAGCAGCCATATACCGGGACAGGGGTCCGACGAG. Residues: CASSHIPGQGSDE. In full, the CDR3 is CASSHIPGQGSDEQYF.

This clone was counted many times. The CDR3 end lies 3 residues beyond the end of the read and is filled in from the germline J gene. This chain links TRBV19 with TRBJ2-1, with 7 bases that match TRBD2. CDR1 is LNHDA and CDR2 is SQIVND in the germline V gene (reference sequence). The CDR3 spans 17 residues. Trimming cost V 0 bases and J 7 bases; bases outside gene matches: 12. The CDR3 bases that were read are TGTGCCAGTAGTATAGACAAGACTAGTCTTAGCGGGAATGAG. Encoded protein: CASSIDKTSLSGNE. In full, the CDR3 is CASSIDKTSLSGNEQFF.

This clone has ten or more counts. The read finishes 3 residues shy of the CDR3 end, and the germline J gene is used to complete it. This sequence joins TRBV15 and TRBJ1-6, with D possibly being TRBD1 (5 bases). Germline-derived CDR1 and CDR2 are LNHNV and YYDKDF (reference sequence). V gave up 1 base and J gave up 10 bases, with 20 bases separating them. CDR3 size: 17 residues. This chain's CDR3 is CATSRGFSGFVRSPLHF. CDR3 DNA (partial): TGTGCCACCAGCAGAGGCTTTTCAGGGTTCGTAAGGTCACCC.

CDR3 protein: CASSIGAHHQETAFF. CDR3 DNA (partial): TGTGCCAGCAGCATAGGGGCGCACCATCAAGAGACA. The rearrangement links TRBV7-6 to TRBJ1-1, with a weak D call TRBD1 (5 bases). The sequence runs out 3 residues before the end of the CDR3; the remainder is reconstructed from the germline J gene. The germline V gene has CDR1 SGHVS and CDR2 FNYEAQ. The CDR3 totals 15 residues.

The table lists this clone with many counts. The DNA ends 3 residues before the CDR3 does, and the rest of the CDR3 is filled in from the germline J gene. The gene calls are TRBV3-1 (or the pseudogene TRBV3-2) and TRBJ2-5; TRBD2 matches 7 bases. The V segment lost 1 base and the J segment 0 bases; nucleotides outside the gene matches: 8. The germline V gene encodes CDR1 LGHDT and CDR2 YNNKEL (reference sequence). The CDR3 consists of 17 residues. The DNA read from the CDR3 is TGTGCCAGCAGCCAAGTCCTAGGACTAGGAAACCAAGAGACC. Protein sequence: CASSQVLGLGNQET. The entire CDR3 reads CASSQVLGLGNQETQYF.

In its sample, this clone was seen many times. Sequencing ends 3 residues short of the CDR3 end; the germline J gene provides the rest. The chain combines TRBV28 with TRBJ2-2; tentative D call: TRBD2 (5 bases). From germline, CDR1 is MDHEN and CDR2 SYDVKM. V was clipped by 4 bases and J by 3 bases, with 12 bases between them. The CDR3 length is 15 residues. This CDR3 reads CASSWYSVDTGELFF. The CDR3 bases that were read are TGTGCCAGCAGTTGGTATAGCGTGGACACCGGGGAG.

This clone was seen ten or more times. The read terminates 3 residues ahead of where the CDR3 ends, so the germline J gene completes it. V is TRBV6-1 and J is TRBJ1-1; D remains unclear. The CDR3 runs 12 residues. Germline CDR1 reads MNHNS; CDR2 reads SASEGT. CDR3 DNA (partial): TGTGCCAGCAGTGAACAGATAGCGAGA. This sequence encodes CASSEQIAR. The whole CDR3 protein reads CASSEQIARAFF.

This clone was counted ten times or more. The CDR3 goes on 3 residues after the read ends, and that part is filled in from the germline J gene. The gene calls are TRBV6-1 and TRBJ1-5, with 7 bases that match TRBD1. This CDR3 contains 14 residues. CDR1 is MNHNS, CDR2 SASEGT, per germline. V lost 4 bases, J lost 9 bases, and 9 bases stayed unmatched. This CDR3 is CASSGRTGLSPQHF. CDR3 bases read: TGTGCCAGCAGTGGCCGGACAGGACTGTCGCCC.

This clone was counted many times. Here the CDR3 reads CSVSGLAGGGNEQFF. CDR3 DNA (partial): TGCAGCGTGAGCGGACTAGCGGGAGGCGGAAATGAG. J is TRBJ2-1 and V is TRBV29-1, with 14 positions matching TRBD2. The missing CDR3 end, 3 residues past where the read stops, is filled in from the germline J gene. This CDR3 has 15 amino acids. CDR1 and CDR2 from the germline V gene are SQVTM and ANQGSEA. After removal of 6 bases from V and 7 bases from J, the junction contained 8 bases not matched to a gene.

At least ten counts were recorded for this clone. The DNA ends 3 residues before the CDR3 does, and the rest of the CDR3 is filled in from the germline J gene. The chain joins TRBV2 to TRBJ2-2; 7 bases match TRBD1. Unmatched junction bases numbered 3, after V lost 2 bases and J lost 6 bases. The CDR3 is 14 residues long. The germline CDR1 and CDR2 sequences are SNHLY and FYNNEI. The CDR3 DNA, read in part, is TGTGCCAGCAGTGAAAAGGGGGCCGCCGGGGAG. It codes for CASSEKGAAGE. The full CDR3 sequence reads CASSEKGAAGELFF. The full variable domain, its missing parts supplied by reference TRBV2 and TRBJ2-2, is EPEVTQTPSHQVTQMGQEVILRCVPISNHLYFYWYRQILGQKVEFLVSFYNNEISEKSEIFDDQFSVERPDGSNFTLKIRSTKLEDSAMYFCASSEKGAAGELFFGEGSRLTVL.

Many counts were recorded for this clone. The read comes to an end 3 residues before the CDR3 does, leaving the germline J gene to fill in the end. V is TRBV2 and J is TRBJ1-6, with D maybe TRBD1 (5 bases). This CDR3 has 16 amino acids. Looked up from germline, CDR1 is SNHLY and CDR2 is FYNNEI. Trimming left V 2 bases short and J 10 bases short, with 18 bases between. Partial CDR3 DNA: TGTGCCAGCAGTGAATGGCCCGGGGGAGATAGATCACCC. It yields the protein CASSEWPGGDRSP. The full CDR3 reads CASSEWPGGDRSPLHF.

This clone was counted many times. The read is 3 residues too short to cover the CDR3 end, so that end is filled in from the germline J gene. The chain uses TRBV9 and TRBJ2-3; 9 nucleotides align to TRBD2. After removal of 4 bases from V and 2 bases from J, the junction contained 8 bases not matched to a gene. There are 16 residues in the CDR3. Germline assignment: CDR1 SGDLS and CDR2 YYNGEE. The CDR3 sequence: CASSPGGGDYTDTQYF. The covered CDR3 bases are TGTGCCAGCAGCCCCGGCGGGGGGGACTACACAGATACG.

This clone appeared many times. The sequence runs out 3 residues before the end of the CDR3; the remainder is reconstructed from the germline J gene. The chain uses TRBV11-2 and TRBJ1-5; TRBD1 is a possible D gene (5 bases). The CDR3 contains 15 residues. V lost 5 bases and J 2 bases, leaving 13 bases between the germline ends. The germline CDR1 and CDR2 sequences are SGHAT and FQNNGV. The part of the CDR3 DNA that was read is TGTGCCAGCAGCCTCGGACATGTCGGCAATCAGCCC. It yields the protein CASSLGHVGNQP. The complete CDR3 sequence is CASSLGHVGNQPQHF.

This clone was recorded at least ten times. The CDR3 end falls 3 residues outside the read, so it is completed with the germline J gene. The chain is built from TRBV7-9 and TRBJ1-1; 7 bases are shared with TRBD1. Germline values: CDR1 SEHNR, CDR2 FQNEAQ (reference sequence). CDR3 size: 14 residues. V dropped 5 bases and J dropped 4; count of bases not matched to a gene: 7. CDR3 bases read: TGTGCCAGCAGCGCCGGACAGGCGATCACTGAA. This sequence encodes CASSAGQAITE. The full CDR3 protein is CASSAGQAITEAFF.

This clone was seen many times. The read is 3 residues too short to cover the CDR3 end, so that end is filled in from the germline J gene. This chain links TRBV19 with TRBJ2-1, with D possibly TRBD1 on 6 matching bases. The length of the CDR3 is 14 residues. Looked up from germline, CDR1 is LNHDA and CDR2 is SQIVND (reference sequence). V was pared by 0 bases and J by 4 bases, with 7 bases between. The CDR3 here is CASSIDRGYNEQFF. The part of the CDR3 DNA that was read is TGTGCCAGTAGTATAGACAGGGGATACAATGAG.

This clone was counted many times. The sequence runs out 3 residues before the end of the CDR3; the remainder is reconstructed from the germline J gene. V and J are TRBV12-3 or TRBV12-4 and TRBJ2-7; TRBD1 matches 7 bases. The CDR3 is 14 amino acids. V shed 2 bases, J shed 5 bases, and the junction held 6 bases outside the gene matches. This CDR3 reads CASSLIGQDNEQYF. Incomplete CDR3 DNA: TGTGCCAGCAGTTTAATTGGACAGGACAACGAG.

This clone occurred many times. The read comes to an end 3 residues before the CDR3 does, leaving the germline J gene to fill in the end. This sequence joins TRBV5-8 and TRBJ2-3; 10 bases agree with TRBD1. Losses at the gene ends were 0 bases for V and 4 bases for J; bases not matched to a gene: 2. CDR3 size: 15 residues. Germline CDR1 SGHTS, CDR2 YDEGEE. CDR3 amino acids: CASSLAGQGADTQYF. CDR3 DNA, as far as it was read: TGTGCCAGCAGCTTGGCAGGACAGGGGGCAGATACG.

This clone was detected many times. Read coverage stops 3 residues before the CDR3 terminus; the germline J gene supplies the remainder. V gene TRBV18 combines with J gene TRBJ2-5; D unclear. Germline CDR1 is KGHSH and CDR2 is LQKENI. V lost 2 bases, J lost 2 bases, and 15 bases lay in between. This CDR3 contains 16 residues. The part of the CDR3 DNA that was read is TGTGCCAGCTCACCAACGCGGAGTAGTTTACAAGAGACC. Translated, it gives CASSPTRSSLQET. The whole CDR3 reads CASSPTRSSLQETQYF. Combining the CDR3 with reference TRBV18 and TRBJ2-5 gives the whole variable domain NAGVMQNPRHLVRRRGQEARLRCSPMKGHSHVYWYRQLPEEGLKFMVYLQKENIIDESGMPKERFSAEFPKEGPSILRIQQVVRGDSAAYFCASSPTRSSLQETQYFGPGTRLLVL.

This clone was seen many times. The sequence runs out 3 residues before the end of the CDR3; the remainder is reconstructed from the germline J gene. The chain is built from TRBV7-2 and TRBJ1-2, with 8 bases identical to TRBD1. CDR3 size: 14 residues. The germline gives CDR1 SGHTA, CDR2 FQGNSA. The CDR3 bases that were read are TGTGCCAGCAGCTCCCACCAGGGGGCGCGGGGC. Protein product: CASSSHQGARG. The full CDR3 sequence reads CASSSHQGARGYTF.

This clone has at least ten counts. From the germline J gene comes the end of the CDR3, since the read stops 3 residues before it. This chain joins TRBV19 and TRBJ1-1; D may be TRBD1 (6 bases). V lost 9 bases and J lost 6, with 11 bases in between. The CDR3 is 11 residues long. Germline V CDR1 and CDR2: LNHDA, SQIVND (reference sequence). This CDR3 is CASADSAEAFF. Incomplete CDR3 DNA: TGTGCCAGCGCGGACAGTGCTGAA.

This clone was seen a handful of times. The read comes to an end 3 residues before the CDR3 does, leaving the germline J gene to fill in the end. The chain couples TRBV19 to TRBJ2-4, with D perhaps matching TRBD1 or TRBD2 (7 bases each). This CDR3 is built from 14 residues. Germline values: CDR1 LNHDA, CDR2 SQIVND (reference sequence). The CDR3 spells CATTKGQAWEGQYF. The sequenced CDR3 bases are TGTGCCACCACCAAAGGACAGGCCTGGGAGGGT. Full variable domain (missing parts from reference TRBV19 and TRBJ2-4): DGGITQSPKYLFRKEGQNVTLSCEQNLNHDAMYWYRQDPGQGLRLIYYSQIVNDFQKGDIAEGYSVSREKKESFPLTVTSAQKNPTAFYLCATTKGQAWEGQYFGAGTRLSVL.

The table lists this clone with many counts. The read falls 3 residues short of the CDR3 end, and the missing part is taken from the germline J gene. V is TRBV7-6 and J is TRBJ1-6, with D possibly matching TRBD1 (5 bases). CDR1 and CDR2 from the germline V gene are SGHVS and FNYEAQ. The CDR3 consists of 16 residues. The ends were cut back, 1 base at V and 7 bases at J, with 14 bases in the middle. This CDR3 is CASSLVLGVGNSPLHF. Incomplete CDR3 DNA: TGTGCCAGCAGCTTAGTTCTAGGGGTGGGGAATTCACCC.

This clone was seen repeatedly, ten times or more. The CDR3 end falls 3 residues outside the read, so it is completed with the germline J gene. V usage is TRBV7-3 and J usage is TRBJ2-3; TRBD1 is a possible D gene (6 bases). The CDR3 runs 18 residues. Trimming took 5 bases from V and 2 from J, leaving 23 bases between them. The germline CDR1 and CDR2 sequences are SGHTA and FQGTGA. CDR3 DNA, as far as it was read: TGTGCCAGCAGCCCCCGACCCGGTGGCAGGGGTTTCACAGATACG. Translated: CASSPRPGGRGFTDT. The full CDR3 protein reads CASSPRPGGRGFTDTQYF.